One and the same sample provided the 23 T cell receptor beta chains below, sequenced in a study of glioma-infiltrating T cells. Amplification of TCR alpha and beta CDR3 regions from RNA used iRepertoire nested multiplex PCR. TCRdb processed the multiplex PCR reads anew with MiXCR; each CDR3 protein has one entry. The sample shows about 190,000 distinct CDR3 sequences, 25% to 35% of them seen only once. The material sequenced was glioma tissue, nonneoplastic brain tissue, or PBMCs (not recorded which). The receptors stem from a human donor with low-grade glioma or glioblastoma, undergoing nonglioma brain surgery, or in good health (not recorded which).

Ten or more counts support this clonotype. The V call is TRBV7-9, the J call TRBJ2-7; TRBD1 matches at 7 bases. Germline-derived CDR1 and CDR2 are SEHNR and FQNEAQ (reference sequence). J gave up 4 bases and V 4 bases, and 7 bases lay outside the gene matches. This CDR3 has 14 amino acids. The CDR3 DNA is TGTGCCAGCAGCTCCACCACAGGGGAATACGAGCAGTACTTC. Protein product: CASSSTTGEYEQYF.

Concerning this clonotype: A much bigger clone sits one base away, suggesting this may be a read error. The chain employs TRBV11-2 and TRBJ2-5, with 9 bases identical to TRBD1. The germline CDR1 and CDR2 sequences are SGHAT and FQNNGV. The J segment lost 4 bases and the V segment lost 3 bases, leaving 6 bases of the junction unmatched. CDR3 length: 15 residues. This chain's CDR3 is CASSFMWDRAETQYF. CDR3 in DNA: TGTGCCAGCAGCTTCATGTGGGACAGGGCAGAGACCCAGTACTTC.

This clonotype was picked up many times. The genes are TRBV4-1 and TRBJ1-2, with unresolved D. The germline V and J ends were trimmed by 6 bases and 2 bases, with 7 bases remaining between them. The V gene's germline CDR1 is MGHRA and CDR2 YSYEKL. This CDR3 is 12 amino acids long. CDR3 bases: TGCGCCAGCAGGAACATAAACTATGGCTACACCTTC. Protein: CASRNINYGYTF.

With regard to this clonotype: This may be a read error: a much more frequent sequence differs by one nucleotide. This chain joins TRBV20-1 and TRBJ2-5; tentatively, D is TRBD2 (6 bases). The CDR3 spans 16 residues. The germline gives CDR1 DFQATT, CDR2 SNEGSKA (reference sequence). The CDR3 is CIASPSGSGIPETQYF. The CDR3 DNA reads TGCATTGCTTCCCCATCTGGTAGCGGAATACCAGAGACCCAGTACTTC.

This clonotype was seen repeatedly, ten times or more. This chain links TRBV28 with TRBJ2-7, with D possibly being TRBD1 or TRBD2 (5 bases each). The CDR3 spans 14 residues. CDR1 and CDR2 from the germline V gene are MDHEN and SYDVKM. V was clipped by 2 bases and J by 0 bases, with 8 bases between them. CDR3 loop: CASSLPGHSYEQYF. The CDR3 DNA reads as TGTGCCAGCAGTTTACCGGGGCACTCCTACGAGCAGTACTTC.

This clonotype occurred many times. This sequence joins TRBV7-9 and TRBJ2-5; 11 nucleotides agree with TRBD2. Germline CDR1 is SEHNR and CDR2 is FQNEAQ (reference sequence). The CDR3 has 15 residues. V shed 4 bases, J shed 1 base, and the junction held 2 bases outside the gene matches. CDR3: CASSSGLAVQETQYF. Here the CDR3 DNA reads TGTGCCAGCAGCTCGGGACTAGCGGTCCAAGAGACCCAGTACTTC. Variable domain in full (rest from reference TRBV7-9 and TRBJ2-5): DTGVSQNPRHKITKRGQNVTFRCDPISEHNRLYWYRQTLGQGPEFLTYFQNEAQLEKSRLLSDRFSAERPKGSFSTLEIQRTEQGDSAMYLCASSSGLAVQETQYFGPGTRLLVL.

A note on this clonotype: This clone may be a read error of a much larger clone one base away. The CDR3 bases are TGTTCCAGTAGTGGCTGGACAGGGATGGAGAAAGCTTTCTTT. Amino acid sequence: CSSSGWTGMEKAFF. The chain couples TRBV19 to TRBJ1-1; 8 bases fit TRBD1. The CDR3 sequence is 14 residues long. Germline CDR1 is LNHDA and CDR2 is SQIVND (reference sequence).

Details on this clonotype: A much larger clonotype is one base distant, so this may be a read error. The DNA of the CDR3 is TGTGCCAGTAGTATCAGGGGTCCTGACAATCAGCCCCAGCATTTT. Its protein is CASSIRGPDNQPQHF. The chain has TRBV19 and TRBJ1-5, with D possibly being TRBD1 (6 bases). V was trimmed by 3 bases and J by 3 bases, leaving 12 bases between them. The CDR3 covers 15 residues. Germline CDR1 reads LNHDA; CDR2 reads SQIVND (reference sequence).

This clonotype was seen a single time. Its ends do not fully match the called genes, so a read error is possible. The genes are TRBV27 and TRBJ2-5, with 13 nucleotides matching TRBD2. The CDR3 loop spans 15 amino acids. The germline V gene has CDR1 MNHEY and CDR2 SMNVEV (reference sequence). The CDR3 DNA sequence: TGTGCCAGCAGAGGGACTAGCGGGGTAACCTACGAGCAGTCCTTC. It specifies CASRGTSGVTYEQSF.

This clonotype was observed many times. Here the CDR3 DNA reads TGTGCCAGCAGTCAAGGGGCGGGACAGATCTACGAGCAGTACTTC. Translated, it gives CASSQGAGQIYEQYF. The chain employs TRBV6-1 and TRBJ2-7; D is perhaps TRBD1 (7 bases). The ends were cut back, 5 bases at V and 3 bases at J, with 17 bases in the middle. The CDR3 length is 15 residues. CDR1 is MNHNS and CDR2 is SASEGT in the germline V gene.

This clonotype was seen many times. The chain combines TRBV6-1 with TRBJ2-7; 9 nucleotides match TRBD2. Losses at the gene ends were 6 bases for V and 3 bases for J; bases not matched to a gene: 6. Germline V CDR1 and CDR2: MNHNS, SASEGT. CDR3 length equals 14 residues. CDR3 in DNA: TGTGCCAGCAGCCCGGGACTAGCTAACTACGAGCAGTACTTC. Translation: CASSPGLANYEQYF.

Ten or more counts support this clonotype. The V gene is TRBV28, the J gene TRBJ2-7; the D gene is possibly TRBD1 (5 bases). V was trimmed by 3 bases and J by 3 bases, leaving 12 bases between them. CDR3 length: 14 residues. Germline V lookup: CDR1 MDHEN, CDR2 SYDVKM. DNA for the CDR3: TGTGCCAGCAGTTTTGAGGCAGGGATCTACGAGCAGTACTTC. Translating gives CASSFEAGIYEQYF. Full variable domain (outside the CDR3, taken from reference TRBV28 and TRBJ2-7): DVKVTQSSRYLVKRTGEKVFLECVQDMDHENMFWYRQDPGLGLRLIYFSYDVKMKEKGDIPEGYSVSREKKERFSLILESASTNQTSMYLCASSFEAGIYEQYFGPGTRLTVT.

Of note for this clonotype: This may be a read error, as it is one base from a much larger clone. The chain carries TRBV4-1 and TRBJ2-2, with D perhaps TRBD2 (6 bases). The CDR3 spans 13 residues. CDR1 and CDR2 (germline): MGHRA, YSYEKL. V was trimmed by 5 bases and J by 7 bases, leaving 11 bases between them. CDR3 sequence: CASSFTSIGELFF. Written as DNA, the CDR3 is TGCGCCAGCAGCTTCACTAGCATCGGGGAGCTGTTTTTT.

The table lists this clonotype with many counts. The chain employs TRBV11-2 and TRBJ2-7; a weak D match, TRBD2 (7 bases). Trimming left V 3 bases short and J 7 bases short, with 19 bases between. The germline CDR1 and CDR2 sequences are SGHAT and FQNNGV. The CDR3 has 15 amino acids. The chain's CDR3 is CASSFRSLQGGEQYF. In nucleotides, the CDR3 is TGTGCCAGCAGCTTTAGGTCATTACAGGGAGGGGAGCAGTACTTC. The full variable domain, with the rest looked up from reference TRBV11-2 and TRBJ2-7, is EAGVAQSPRYKIIEKRQSVAFWCNPISGHATLYWYQQILGQGPKLLIQFQNNGVVDDSQLPKDRFSAERLKGVDSTLKIQPAKLEDSAVYLCASSFRSLQGGEQYFGPGTRLTVT.

This clonotype was seen ten or more times. The rearrangement joins TRBV5-1 to TRBJ2-3; 8 bases are a match to TRBD1. The germline gives CDR1 SGHRS, CDR2 YFSETQ. V was pared by 7 bases and J by 11 bases, with 12 bases of the junction left unmatched. The CDR3 length is 13 residues. The chain's CDR3 is CASRRTPGQEQYF. The CDR3 DNA is TGCGCCAGCCGCCGAACACCGGGACAGGAGCAGTATTTT. The entire variable domain, with the rest obtained from reference TRBV5-1 and TRBJ2-3, is as follows: KAGVTQTPRYLIKTRGQQVTLSCSPISGHRSVSWYQQTPGQGLQFLFEYFSETQRNKGNFPGRFSGRQFSNSRSEMNVSTLELGDSALYLCASRRTPGQEQYFGPGTRLTVL.

To note about this clonotype: This may be a read error: a much more frequent sequence differs by one nucleotide. In this CDR3 the conserved last residue, phenylalanine or tryptophan, is missing, so a read error is likely. The rearrangement uses TRBV7-9 and TRBJ2-7, with D maybe TRBD2 (6 bases). Germline lookup yields CDR1 SEHNR and CDR2 FQNEAQ (reference sequence). Between the trimmed V and J ends, which lost 5 bases and 5 bases, there was a span of 16 bases. The CDR3 sequence is 14 residues long. This CDR3 reads CASSGSEGSNEQYS. As DNA, the CDR3 is TGTGCCAGCAGCGGCTCGGAGGGTTCCAACGAGCAGTACTCC.

This clonotype has ten or more counts. The chain employs TRBV27 and TRBJ1-1, with D perhaps matching TRBD1 (5 bases). V was cut by 3 bases and J by 0 bases, with 8 bases left in between. The CDR3 loop spans 14 amino acids. Germline CDR1 reads MNHEY; CDR2 reads SMNVEV (reference sequence). Written as DNA, the CDR3 is TGTGCCAGCAGTTTCGGGGGGGTGAACACTGAAGCTTTCTTT. Protein: CASSFGGVNTEAFF.

This clonotype showed up just a few times. This chain uses TRBV7-8 with TRBJ2-7; TRBD2 agrees at 7 bases. The length of the CDR3 is 15 residues. The ends lost 3 bases at V and 1 base at J; junction bases unmatched: 6. From germline, CDR1 is SGHVS and CDR2 FQNEAQ. This chain's CDR3 is CASSFAAGVSYEQYF. For the CDR3, the DNA is TGTGCCAGCAGCTTTGCGGCGGGAGTTTCCTACGAGCAGTACTTC.

This clonotype appeared a few times. The chain employs TRBV5-1 and TRBJ2-5; D unclear. This CDR3 region has 13 residues. Germline lookup yields CDR1 SGHRS and CDR2 YFSETQ. V dropped 5 bases and J dropped 2 bases, with 10 bases sitting between them. The CDR3 sequence: CASSLRLQETQYF. For the CDR3, the DNA is TGCGCCAGCAGTCTGAGACTGCAAGAGACCCAGTACTTC.

In this sample, this clonotype turned up many times. The gene calls are TRBV7-8 and TRBJ2-3, with unresolved D. CDR1 and CDR2 (germline): SGHVS, FQNEAQ. Trimming cost V 7 bases and J 2 bases, with 7 bases left between them. The CDR3 length is 12 residues. The CDR3 loop reads CASIDNTDTQYF. CDR3 nucleotide sequence: TGTGCCAGCATCGATAACACAGATACGCAGTATTTT.

In this sample, this clonotype turned up a few times. The chain links TRBV29-1 to TRBJ2-1, with D unclear. Looked up from germline, CDR1 is SQVTM and CDR2 is ANQGSEA. V was clipped by 7 bases and J by 5 bases, with 18 bases between them. The CDR3 loop spans 14 amino acids. CDR3 nucleotide sequence: TGCAGCGCACCTGGGCGCTTGGGCAACAATGAGCAGTTCTTC. Amino acid sequence: CSAPGRLGNNEQFF.

The chain employs TRBV6-6 and TRBJ1-2; no reliable D call. This CDR3 spans 13 amino acids. Trimming took off 6 bases at V and 3 bases at J, with 11 bases between the two ends. CDR1 is MNHNY and CDR2 is SVGAGI in the germline V gene (reference sequence). CDR3 nucleotide sequence: TGTGCCAGCAGCGGCCGACAATACTATGGCTACACCTTC. It codes for CASSGRQYYGYTF.

This clonotype showed up many times. The chain links TRBV3-1 to TRBJ2-7; D uncertain. This CDR3 has 14 amino acids. Trimming removed 3 bases at V and 3 bases at J, with 12 bases between. CDR1 and CDR2 (germline): LGHDT, YNNKEL (reference sequence). CDR3 sequence: CASSQGRDHYEQYF. CDR3 DNA: TGTGCCAGCAGCCAGGGCCGCGACCACTACGAGCAGTACTTC.